The 29 T cell receptor beta chains reported below all come from one sample, sequenced in a study of cytomegalovirus exposure and HLA in healthy donors. 60 Vbeta and 13 Jbeta primers were used in PCR. Assay: immunoSEQ multiplex PCR; the TCRdb copy retains only in-frame clones and omits some. Of 150,000 to 200,000 clones listed, roughly three quarters were seen once; the top ten hold about 12%. Sequencing was done on a sample of PBMCs. All receptors come from a woman between 50 and 59 years old in good health and CMV-seropositive.

The chain uses TRBV6-1 and TRBJ1-1, with 7 bases fitting TRBD1. There are 14 residues in the CDR3. The ends lost 6 bases at V and 4 bases at J; junction bases unmatched: 8. Germline V lookup: CDR1 MNHNS, CDR2 SASEGT. The CDR3 reads CASSTGAGGTEAFF. CDR3 nucleotide sequence: TGTGCCAGCAGCACAGGGGCCGGCGGCACTGAAGCTTTCTTT.

This clone was observed a single time. The chain carries TRBV6-6 and TRBJ2-7; 9 bases match TRBD1. The germline V gene encodes CDR1 MNHNY and CDR2 SVGAGI (reference sequence). CDR3 length equals 15 residues. V lost 2 bases, J lost 7 bases, and 9 bases stayed unmatched. CDR3 loop: CASSYTPDRGGEQYF. In DNA form, the CDR3 reads TGTGCCAGCAGTTACACCCCGGACAGGGGCGGGGAGCAGTACTTC.

J is TRBJ1-1 and V is TRBV11-3, with D possibly TRBD1 on 5 matching bases. Trimming pared 3 bases from V and 1 base from J, leaving 6 bases between. The CDR3 runs to 13 residues. CDR1 and CDR2 (germline): SGHNT, YENEEA. The DNA for the CDR3 is TGTGCCAGCAGCTTCCAGGGGAACACTGAAGCTTTCTTT. Protein product: CASSFQGNTEAFF.

The chain couples TRBV5-1 to TRBJ1-6; 9 bases fit TRBD1. With 2 bases clipped from V and 5 bases from J, the junction kept 2 bases outside the gene matches. The CDR3 runs 15 residues. Germline V gene sequence: CDR1 SGHRS, CDR2 YFSETQ. CDR3: CASSFGDRDNSPLHF. DNA for the CDR3: TGCGCCAGCAGCTTTGGGGACAGGGATAATTCACCCCTCCACTTT.

The V gene is TRBV4-1, the J gene TRBJ1-1, with D possibly being TRBD1 (6 bases). CDR3 length: 17 residues. The V end lost 3 bases, the J end lost 1 base, and 18 bases lay between the germline ends. Per germline, CDR1 MGHRA and CDR2 YSYEKL. The CDR3 DNA is TGCGCCAGCAGCCAGGGGAAACAGGGTCCGCGGAACACTGAAGCTTTCTTT. This encodes CASSQGKQGPRNTEAFF.

DNA for the CDR3: TGCGCCAGTAGAGGGGGGGGCGTTAAAGGTGGCTACACCTTC. Its protein product is CASRGGGVKGGYTF. The chain has TRBV23-1 and TRBJ1-2; the D gene is possibly TRBD1 (6 bases). TRBV23-1 is reported as an ORF; its role is uncertain. The germline V and J ends were trimmed by 9 bases and 7 bases, with 21 bases remaining between them. This CDR3 spans 14 amino acids.

The chain joins TRBV9 to TRBJ1-3, with D possibly TRBD1 on 5 matching bases. The germline V gene encodes CDR1 SGDLS and CDR2 YYNGEE. V was trimmed by 0 bases and J by 2 bases, leaving 12 bases between them. The CDR3 has 16 residues. The CDR3 here is CASSVGRTSAGNTIYF. The CDR3 DNA follows: TGTGCCAGCAGCGTAGGTAGGACATCCGCTGGAAACACCATATATTTT.

V gene TRBV11-2 combines with J gene TRBJ1-2; 7 bases match TRBD1. The J segment lost 4 bases and the V segment lost 2 bases, leaving 1 base of the junction unmatched. The germline gives CDR1 SGHAT, CDR2 FQNNGV. This CDR3 contains 13 residues. CDR3 sequence: CASSLRDSYGYTF. CDR3 nucleotides: TGTGCCAGCAGCTTAAGGGACAGCTATGGCTACACCTTC. Full variable domain (rest looked up from reference TRBV11-2 and TRBJ1-2): EAGVAQSPRYKIIEKRQSVAFWCNPISGHATLYWYQQILGQGPKLLIQFQNNGVVDDSQLPKDRFSAERLKGVDSTLKIQPAKLEDSAVYLCASSLRDSYGYTFGSGTRLTVV.

Comment on this clone: The junction and the germline gene differ at one end; a read error may be behind it. The chain combines TRBV7-7 with TRBJ2-2; D may be TRBD2 (5 bases). Germline V CDR1 and CDR2: SSHAT, FNYEAQ (reference sequence). The CDR3 sequence is 14 residues long. For the CDR3, the DNA is TGTGCTAGCAGCTTAGCGCCCGGGACCGGGGAGCTGTTTTTT. Residues: CASSLAPGTGELFF.

This sequence joins TRBV15 and TRBJ1-4; 12 positions match TRBD1. CDR1 is LNHNV, CDR2 YYDKDF, per germline (reference sequence). This CDR3 region has 16 residues. After removal of 3 bases from V and 8 bases from J, the junction contained 7 bases not matched to a gene. The CDR3 is CATSRVPGQGAEKLFF. DNA of the CDR3: TGTGCCACCAGCAGGGTACCGGGACAGGGGGCGGAAAAACTGTTTTTT.

The V gene is TRBV6-5, the J gene TRBJ2-3; 7 nucleotides line up with TRBD1. From germline, CDR1 is MNHEY and CDR2 SVGAGI. CDR3 length equals 15 residues. V was clipped by 6 bases and J by 0 bases; unmatched bases: 6. The CDR3 loop reads CASRPGTASTDTQYF. In DNA form, the CDR3 reads TGTGCCAGCAGGCCCGGGACAGCTAGCACAGATACGCAGTATTTT.

The chain couples TRBV6-1 to TRBJ2-7; D is unresolved. The CDR3 is 14 amino acids. The ends were cut back, 7 bases at V and 0 bases at J, with 13 bases in the middle. The germline CDR1 and CDR2 sequences are MNHNS and SASEGT. The CDR3 DNA sequence: TGTGCCAGCAACTTTGAGCCAGGCTCCTACGAGCAGTACTTC. Its translation is CASNFEPGSYEQYF.

The chain employs TRBV6-6 and TRBJ1-1; TRBD1 aligns across 8 bases. CDR1 is MNHNY and CDR2 is SVGAGI in the germline V gene (reference sequence). The CDR3 has 14 residues. V shed 2 bases and J 6 bases; nucleotides not matched to a gene: 5. The CDR3 nucleotides are TGTGCCAGCAGTTACCCGACAGGGGTCCCTGAAGCTTTCTTT. Translating gives CASSYPTGVPEAFF.

J is TRBJ1-3 and V is TRBV2; D unresolved. This CDR3 contains 15 residues. V shed 5 bases and J shed 1 base, with 12 bases lying between them. The germline V gene encodes CDR1 SNHLY and CDR2 FYNNEI. CDR3 loop: CASSTQRMSGNTIYF. The DNA of the CDR3 is TGTGCCAGCAGTACTCAACGAATGTCTGGAAACACCATATATTTT.

This chain uses TRBV5-6 with TRBJ1-5; D gene ambiguous. The CDR3 has 15 amino acids. The V gene lost 1 base and the J gene lost 3 bases, with 11 bases spanning the gap. Germline CDR1 SGHDT, CDR2 YYEEEE. The CDR3 region is CASSLTPRDNQPQHF. CDR3 coding DNA: TGTGCCAGCAGCTTGACCCCACGGGACAATCAGCCCCAGCATTTT.

This rearrangement joins TRBV13 to TRBJ1-5; D uncertain. V lost 3 bases and J 1 base, leaving 7 bases between the germline ends. Germline V gene lookup returns CDR1 PRHDT and CDR2 FYEKMQ (reference sequence). The CDR3 is 14 amino acids. CDR3: CASSLGGSNQPQHF. The DNA for the CDR3 is TGTGCCAGCAGCTTGGGCGGGAGCAATCAGCCCCAGCATTTT.

This clone appeared once. The J gene is TRBJ1-4, the V gene TRBV5-1; 7 bases map to TRBD1. V was clipped by 3 bases and J by 4 bases; unmatched bases: 6. Germline CDR1 and CDR2: SGHRS and YFSETQ. The length of the CDR3 is 15 residues. CDR3 region: CASSSRGTDNEKLFF. The CDR3, as DNA: TGCGCCAGCAGCTCGAGGGGGACAGATAATGAAAAACTGTTTTTT.

This chain connects TRBV5-4 to TRBJ1-1; TRBD1 might be the D (5 bases). CDR1 and CDR2 from the germline V gene are SGHNT and YYREEE (reference sequence). The CDR3 is 13 amino acids. V was trimmed by 0 bases and J by 7 bases, leaving 10 bases between them. In nucleotides, the CDR3 is TGTGCCAGCAGCTTGGTTGGGGGGTATGAAGCTTTCTTT. Its translation: CASSLVGGYEAFF.

The chain employs TRBV4-1 and TRBJ1-2; D is possibly TRBD1 (6 bases). V lost 4 bases to trimming and J lost 8 bases, with 20 bases between them. Germline assignment: CDR1 MGHRA and CDR2 YSYEKL. The CDR3 loop spans 15 amino acids. CDR3 DNA sequence: TGCGCCAGCAGCCCCATCACAGGGTTTCCTTTCGGCTACACCTTC. This translates into CASSPITGFPFGYTF.

This clone has a handful of counts. This sequence joins TRBV6-5 and TRBJ1-5, with D maybe TRBD1 (6 bases). Trimming stripped 6 bases from V and 0 bases from J, with 12 bases between. The CDR3 spans 15 residues. The germline V gene has CDR1 MNHEY and CDR2 SVGAGI. The CDR3 sequence: CASRTTGNSNQPQHF. The CDR3 DNA sequence: TGTGCCAGCAGAACCACAGGGAATAGCAATCAGCCCCAGCATTTT.

This chain uses TRBV4-2 with TRBJ2-3, with 13 nucleotides matching TRBD2. Germline lookup yields CDR1 LGHNA and CDR2 YNFKEQ. Trimming removed 0 bases from V and 4 bases from J; junction bases left unmatched: 4. The CDR3 covers 17 residues. The CDR3 region is CASSQDRLAGGPDTQYF. CDR3 DNA sequence: TGTGCCAGCAGCCAAGATAGACTAGCGGGGGGCCCAGATACGCAGTATTTT.

The table lists this clone with a few counts. The chain has TRBV6-1 and TRBJ2-6; 7 nucleotides align to TRBD1. CDR1 MNHNS and CDR2 SASEGT come from the germline V gene. V was clipped by 6 bases and J by 2 bases; unmatched bases: 4. The CDR3 consists of 15 residues. The CDR3 bases are TGTGCCAGCAGAAGCGACAGGGCTGGGGCCAACGTCCTGACTTTC. It is translated as CASRSDRAGANVLTF.

V gene TRBV18 combines with J gene TRBJ2-7, with D perhaps TRBD2 (6 bases). In germline, CDR1 is KGHSH, CDR2 LQKENI. V was cut by 5 bases and J by 7 bases, with 21 bases left in between. This CDR3 is built from 15 residues. CDR3 sequence (DNA): TGTGCCAGCTCATCCCCCGGGACGCAAGGAGGGGAGCAGTACTTC. Protein product: CASSSPGTQGGEQYF. The full variable domain, its missing parts supplied by reference TRBV18 and TRBJ2-7, is NAGVMQNPRHLVRRRGQEARLRCSPMKGHSHVYWYRQLPEEGLKFMVYLQKENIIDESGMPKERFSAEFPKEGPSILRIQQVVRGDSAAYFCASSSPGTQGGEQYFGPGTRLTVT.

The table lists this clone with a few counts. The chain carries TRBV6-1 and TRBJ2-5, with 11 bases matching TRBD1. This CDR3 is 14 amino acids long. V gave up 8 bases and J gave up 4 bases; unmatched junction bases: 6. Germline-derived CDR1 and CDR2 are MNHNS and SASEGT. The CDR3 loop is CASGGTGGGETQYF. As DNA, the CDR3 is TGTGCCAGCGGGGGGACAGGGGGTGGAGAGACCCAGTACTTC.

V gene TRBV7-9 combines with J gene TRBJ1-5; 9 bases are a match to TRBD1. CDR1 and CDR2 (germline): SEHNR, FQNEAQ (reference sequence). The CDR3 is 15 residues long. With 4 bases clipped from V and 2 bases from J, the junction kept 3 bases outside the gene matches. The CDR3 DNA sequence: TGTGCCAGCAGCTCACAGGGGGCAGGCAATCAGCCCCAGCATTTT. The encoded protein is CASSSQGAGNQPQHF.

The chain is built from TRBV5-4 and TRBJ1-1; D is unclear. V dropped 4 bases and J dropped 3 bases, with 25 bases sitting between them. The CDR3 runs 18 residues. Germline CDR1 is SGHNT and CDR2 is YYREEE (reference sequence). This CDR3 is CASSPELMAPRGDTEAFF. The CDR3 DNA reads as TGTGCCAGCAGCCCGGAATTAATGGCGCCCCGAGGTGACACTGAAGCTTTCTTT. The full variable domain, completed using reference TRBV5-4 and TRBJ1-1, is ETGVTQSPTHLIKTRGQQVTLRCSSQSGHNTVSWYQQALGQGPQFIFQYYREEENGRGNFPPRFSGLQFPNYSSELNVNALELDDSALYLCASSPELMAPRGDTEAFFGQGTRLTVV.

The CDR3 spells CASSYGDGGRTEAFF. For the CDR3, the DNA is TGTGCCAGCAGTTACGGAGACGGAGGTCGGACTGAAGCTTTCTTT. The V and J genes are TRBV6-6 and TRBJ1-1; D call uncertain. V was pared by 2 bases and J by 5 bases, with 15 bases between. The germline CDR1 and CDR2 sequences are MNHNY and SVGAGI (reference sequence). This CDR3 contains 15 residues.

The chain recombines TRBV6-1 with TRBJ2-7; 7 nucleotides line up with TRBD1. The J segment lost 5 bases and the V segment lost 8 bases, leaving 9 bases of the junction unmatched. Per germline, CDR1 MNHNS and CDR2 SASEGT. The CDR3 has 13 residues. The CDR3 coding sequence is TGTGCCAGCCGAGCGACAGGGATCGACGAGCAGTACTTC. It encodes CASRATGIDEQYF.

The chain uses TRBV5-1 and TRBJ2-3; tentatively, D is TRBD2 (6 bases). The CDR3 consists of 11 residues. Trimming took off 4 bases at V and 9 bases at J, with 9 bases between the two ends. Germline assignment: CDR1 SGHRS and CDR2 YFSETQ. The CDR3 protein is CASSQEGTQYF. CDR3 nucleotides: TGCGCCAGCAGCCAGGAGGGAACGCAGTATTTT.